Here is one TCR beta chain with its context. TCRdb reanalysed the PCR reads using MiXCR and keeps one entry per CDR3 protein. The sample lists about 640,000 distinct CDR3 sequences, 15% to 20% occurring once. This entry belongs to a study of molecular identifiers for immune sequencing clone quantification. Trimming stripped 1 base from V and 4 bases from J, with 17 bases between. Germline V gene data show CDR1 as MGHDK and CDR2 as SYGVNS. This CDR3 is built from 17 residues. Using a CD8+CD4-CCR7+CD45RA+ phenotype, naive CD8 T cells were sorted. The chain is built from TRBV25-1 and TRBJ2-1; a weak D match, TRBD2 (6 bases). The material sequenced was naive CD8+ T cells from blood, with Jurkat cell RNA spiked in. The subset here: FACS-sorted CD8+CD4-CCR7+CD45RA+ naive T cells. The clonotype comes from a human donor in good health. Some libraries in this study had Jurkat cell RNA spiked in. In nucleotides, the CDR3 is TGTGCCAGCAGTGAATTGGGTGGAGGGATTGGGTACAATGAGCAGTTCTTC. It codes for CASSELGGGIGYNEQFF.